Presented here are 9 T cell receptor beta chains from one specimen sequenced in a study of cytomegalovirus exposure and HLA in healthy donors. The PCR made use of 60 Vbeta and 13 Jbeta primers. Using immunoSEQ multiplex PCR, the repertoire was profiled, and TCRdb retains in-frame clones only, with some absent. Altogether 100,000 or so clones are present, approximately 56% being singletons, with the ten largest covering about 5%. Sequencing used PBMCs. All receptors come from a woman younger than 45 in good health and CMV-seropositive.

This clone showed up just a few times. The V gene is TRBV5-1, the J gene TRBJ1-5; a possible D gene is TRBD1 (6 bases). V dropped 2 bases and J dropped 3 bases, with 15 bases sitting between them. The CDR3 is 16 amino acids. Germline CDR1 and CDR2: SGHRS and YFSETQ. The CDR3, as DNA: TGCGCCAGCAGCTTAGATCCTACAGGGAACAATCAGCCCCAGCATTTT. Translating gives CASSLDPTGNNQPQHF.

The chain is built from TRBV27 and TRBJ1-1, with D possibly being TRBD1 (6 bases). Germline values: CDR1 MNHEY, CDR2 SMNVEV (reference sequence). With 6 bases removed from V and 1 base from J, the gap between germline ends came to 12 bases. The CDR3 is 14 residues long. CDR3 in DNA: TGTGCCAGCAGGTACAGGGCGGCGAACACTGAAGCTTTCTTT. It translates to CASRYRAANTEAFF.

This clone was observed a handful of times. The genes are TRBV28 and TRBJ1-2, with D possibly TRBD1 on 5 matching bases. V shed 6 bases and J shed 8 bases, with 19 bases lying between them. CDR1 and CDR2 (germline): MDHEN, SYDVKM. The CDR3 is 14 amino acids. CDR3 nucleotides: TGTGCCAGCAGCTCTCACCAGGGAGGTATGGGCTACACCTTC. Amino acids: CASSSHQGGMGYTF.

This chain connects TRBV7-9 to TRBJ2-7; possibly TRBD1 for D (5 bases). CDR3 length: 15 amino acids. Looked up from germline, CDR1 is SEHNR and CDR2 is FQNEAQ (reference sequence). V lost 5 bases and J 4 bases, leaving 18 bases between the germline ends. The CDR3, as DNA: TGTGCCAGCAGCCGCGTAGTACAGGAATGGTACGAGCAGTACTTC. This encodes CASSRVVQEWYEQYF.

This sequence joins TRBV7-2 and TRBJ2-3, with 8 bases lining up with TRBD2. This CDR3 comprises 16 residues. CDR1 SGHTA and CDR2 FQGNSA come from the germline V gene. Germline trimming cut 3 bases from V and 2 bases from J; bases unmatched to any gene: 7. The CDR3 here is CASSFTGGANTDTQYF. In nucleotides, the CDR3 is TGTGCCAGCAGCTTCACCGGGGGGGCCAACACAGATACGCAGTATTTT.

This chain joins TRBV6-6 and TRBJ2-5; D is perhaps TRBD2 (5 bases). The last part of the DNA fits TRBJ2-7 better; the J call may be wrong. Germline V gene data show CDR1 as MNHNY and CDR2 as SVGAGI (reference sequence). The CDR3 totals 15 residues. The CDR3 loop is CASSSRTEGSYEQYF. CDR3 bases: TGTGCCAGCAGTTCGCGGACTGAGGGCTCCTACGAGCAGTACTTC.

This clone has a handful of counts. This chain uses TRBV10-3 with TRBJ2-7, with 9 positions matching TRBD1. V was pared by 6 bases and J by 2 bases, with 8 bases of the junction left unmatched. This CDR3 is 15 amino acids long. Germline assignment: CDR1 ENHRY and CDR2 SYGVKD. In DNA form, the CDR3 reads TGTGCCATCAGCACCACCGGGACAGGGACCTACGAGCAGTACTTC. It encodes CAISTTGTGTYEQYF.

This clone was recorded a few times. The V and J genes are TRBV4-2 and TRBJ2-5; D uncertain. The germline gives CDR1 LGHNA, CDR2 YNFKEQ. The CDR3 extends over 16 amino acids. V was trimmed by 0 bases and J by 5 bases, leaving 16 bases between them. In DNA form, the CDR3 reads TGTGCCAGCAGCCAAGATCGTGGCGGTATTGGGGAGACCCAGTACTTC. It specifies CASSQDRGGIGETQYF.

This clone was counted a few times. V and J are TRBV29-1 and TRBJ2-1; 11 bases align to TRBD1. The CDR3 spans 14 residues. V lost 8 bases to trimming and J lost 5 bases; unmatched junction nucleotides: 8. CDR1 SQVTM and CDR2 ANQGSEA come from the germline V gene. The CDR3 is CSTIGQGAHNEQFF. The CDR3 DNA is TGCAGCACCATCGGACAGGGGGCCCACAATGAGCAGTTCTTC.